The 20 T cell receptor beta chains below were found in one sample sequenced in a study of technical replicates of blood from a few donors. Method: immunoSEQ multiplex PCR; TCRdb's copy keeps in-frame clones and lacks some. Of about 79,000 clones listed, about 91% are singletons. The sequencing input was T cells isolated from PBMCs. The source of these receptors is a human donor in good health. Some clones in this sample may be carry-over from other donors' samples.

The chain carries TRBV7-9 and TRBJ1-2; possible D gene TRBD1, 6 bases. Per the germline V gene, CDR1 is SEHNR and CDR2 is FQNEAQ (reference sequence). Trimming cost V 1 base and J 7 bases, with 13 bases left between them. This CDR3 has 14 amino acids. The CDR3 nucleotides read TGTGCCAGCAGCTTAGGACAGGTTAAGGGTGGCTACACCTTC. This gives the protein CASSLGQVKGGYTF.

The CDR3 spells CASSLQGLAGAGEQYF. The CDR3 DNA is TGTGCCAGCAGTCTCCAAGGACTAGCGGGGGCGGGCGAGCAGTACTTC. V usage is TRBV27 and J usage is TRBJ2-7, with 13 bases matching TRBD2. The germline V gene has CDR1 MNHEY and CDR2 SMNVEV (reference sequence). The CDR3 contains 16 residues. The J segment lost 6 bases and the V segment lost 5 bases, leaving 10 bases of the junction unmatched.

V is TRBV19 and J is TRBJ2-1; D perhaps matches TRBD2 (6 bases). Trimming removed 3 bases from V and 0 bases from J, with 12 bases in between. CDR3 length equals 16 residues. Germline V gene data show CDR1 as LNHDA and CDR2 as SQIVND (reference sequence). Here the CDR3 reads CASSISGRSSYNEQFF. CDR3 DNA: TGTGCCAGTAGTATTAGCGGAAGAAGCTCCTACAATGAGCAGTTCTTC.

This clone was recorded only once. The chain recombines TRBV9 with TRBJ2-7; D remains unclear. Germline assignment: CDR1 SGDLS and CDR2 YYNGEE. This CDR3 is 12 amino acids long. The germline V and J ends were trimmed by 3 bases and 4 bases, with 8 bases remaining between them. The CDR3 DNA reads TGTGCCAGCAGCGGCAGTAATTACGAGCAGTACTTC. It specifies CASSGSNYEQYF.

V and J are TRBV28 and TRBJ2-7; possible D gene TRBD1, 6 bases. The CDR3 loop spans 13 amino acids. Trimming took off 2 bases at V and 2 bases at J, with 7 bases between the two ends. The germline V gene encodes CDR1 MDHEN and CDR2 SYDVKM. The CDR3 is CASSLGGPYEQYF. Here the CDR3 DNA reads TGTGCCAGCAGTTTAGGGGGCCCCTACGAGCAGTACTTC. The variable domain in full, completed from reference TRBV28 and TRBJ2-7, reads DVKVTQSSRYLVKRTGEKVFLECVQDMDHENMFWYRQDPGLGLRLIYFSYDVKMKEKGDIPEGYSVSREKKERFSLILESASTNQTSMYLCASSLGGPYEQYFGPGTRLTVT.

The genes are TRBV7-9 and TRBJ2-2, with D possibly TRBD1 on 5 matching bases. V lost 5 bases and J lost 5, with 15 bases in between. The CDR3 contains 15 residues. Germline V lookup: CDR1 SEHNR, CDR2 FQNEAQ (reference sequence). The CDR3 bases are TGTGCCAGCAGCAGTAGGGGCGAGTTAACCGGGGAGCTGTTTTTT. This gives the protein CASSSRGELTGELFF.

The chain joins TRBV11-3 to TRBJ2-7; D gene ambiguous. CDR3 length: 16 residues. The germline CDR1 and CDR2 sequences are SGHNT and YENEEA. V dropped 0 bases and J dropped 2 bases, with 14 bases sitting between them. For the CDR3, the DNA is TGTGCCAGCAGCTTAGAATCATTGGCTCCCCCCTACGAGCAGTACTTC. Its protein is CASSLESLAPPYEQYF.

This chain connects TRBV5-1 to TRBJ1-3; no clear D gene. The CDR3 has 14 amino acids. Trimming shortened V by 1 base and J by 2 bases, and 7 bases separated the two germline ends. CDR1 and CDR2 (germline): SGHRS, YFSETQ. CDR3 sequence: CASSLTGTGNTIYF. Here the CDR3 DNA reads TGCGCCAGCAGCTTGACGGGGACTGGAAACACCATATATTTT.

This clone showed up just a few times. The CDR3 reads CASSRDRGNTEAFF. CDR3 coding DNA: TGCGCCAGCAGCCGGGACAGGGGGAACACTGAAGCTTTCTTT. The chain couples TRBV4-3 to TRBJ1-1, with 10 positions matching TRBD1. The CDR3 contains 14 residues. Trimming removed 4 bases from V and 1 base from J; junction bases left unmatched: 0. Per germline, CDR1 LGHNA and CDR2 YSLEER.

J is TRBJ2-7 and V is TRBV30; the match to TRBD1 covers 7 bases. The J segment lost 6 bases and the V segment lost 1 base, leaving 6 bases of the junction unmatched. In germline, CDR1 is GTSNPN, CDR2 SVGIG (reference sequence). The CDR3 contains 13 residues. This chain's CDR3 is CAWSEDRTLEQYF. The DNA for the CDR3 is TGTGCCTGGAGTGAGGACAGGACCCTCGAGCAGTACTTC.

The rearrangement joins TRBV27 to TRBJ2-7; TRBD1 is a possible D gene (5 bases). There are 14 residues in the CDR3. The ends were cut back, 3 bases at V and 2 bases at J, with 11 bases in the middle. Germline values: CDR1 MNHEY, CDR2 SMNVEV (reference sequence). The CDR3 DNA reads TGTGCCAGCAGTTTTTCGGTAGGGGCCTACGAGCAGTACTTC. Translating it yields CASSFSVGAYEQYF.

The chain recombines TRBV10-1 with TRBJ2-7; D possibly corresponds to TRBD1 (6 bases). Trimming took 6 bases from V and 2 from J, leaving 11 bases between them. Germline V CDR1 and CDR2: WNHNN, SYGVQD (reference sequence). The CDR3 extends over 13 amino acids. CDR3 sequence reads: CASSTGPPYEQYF. In DNA form, the CDR3 reads TGCGCCAGCAGCACAGGGCCCCCCTACGAGCAGTACTTC.

This clone was seen more than once but under ten times. The chain's CDR3 is CSVTALNTEAFF. CDR3 sequence (DNA): TGCAGCGTGACAGCTTTGAACACTGAAGCTTTCTTT. J is TRBJ1-1 and V is TRBV29-1, with D perhaps matching TRBD1 (5 bases). V dropped 6 bases and J dropped 0 bases, with 8 bases sitting between them. The CDR3 spans 12 residues. Germline lookup yields CDR1 SQVTM and CDR2 ANQGSEA.

The V call is TRBV7-9, the J call TRBJ2-7; D may be TRBD2 (5 bases). Trimming stripped 5 bases from V and 0 bases from J, with 20 bases between. Germline CDR1 and CDR2: SEHNR and FQNEAQ (reference sequence). This CDR3 has 17 amino acids. CDR3 loop: CASSGQGGGRPSYEQYF. In DNA, the CDR3 is TGTGCCAGCAGCGGCCAAGGAGGCGGACGTCCCTCCTACGAGCAGTACTTC.

The gene calls are TRBV5-1 and TRBJ2-1; the match to TRBD1 covers 7 bases. This CDR3 region has 15 residues. CDR1 SGHRS and CDR2 YFSETQ come from the germline V gene. J gave up 2 bases and V 2 bases, and 4 bases lay outside the gene matches. Written as DNA, the CDR3 is TGCGCCAGCAGCTTCACAGGGGCGACCTACAATGAGCAGTTCTTC. Translated, it gives CASSFTGATYNEQFF.

This chain connects TRBV15 to TRBJ1-5, with TRBD1 matching over 7 bases. From germline, CDR1 is LNHNV and CDR2 YYDKDF (reference sequence). With 5 bases clipped from V and 7 bases from J, the junction kept 11 bases outside the gene matches. The CDR3 has 15 amino acids. CDR3 nucleotides: TGTGCCACCAGCGAGACGGGACAGCCCGGGCAGCCCCAGCATTTT. Translation gives CATSETGQPGQPQHF. The entire variable domain, with the rest obtained from reference TRBV15 and TRBJ1-5, is as follows: DAMVIQNPRYQVTQFGKPVTLSCSQTLNHNVMYWYQQKSSQAPKLLFHYYDKDFNNEADTPDNFQSRRPNTSFCFLDIRSPGLGDTAMYLCATSETGQPGQPQHFGDGTRLSIL.

This chain links TRBV28 with TRBJ2-1; D possibly corresponds to TRBD1 (5 bases). Trimming stripped 7 bases from V and 0 bases from J, with 19 bases between. The CDR3 contains 17 residues. Germline V gene data show CDR1 as MDHEN and CDR2 as SYDVKM. This CDR3 is CASIQGSKIGSYNEQFF. In DNA, the CDR3 is TGTGCCAGCATCCAGGGTTCCAAAATTGGCTCCTACAATGAGCAGTTCTTC. Based on the CDR3 plus reference TRBV28 and TRBJ2-1, the full variable domain is DVKVTQSSRYLVKRTGEKVFLECVQDMDHENMFWYRQDPGLGLRLIYFSYDVKMKEKGDIPEGYSVSREKKERFSLILESASTNQTSMYLCASIQGSKIGSYNEQFFGPGTRLTVL.

The V gene is TRBV5-1, the J gene TRBJ2-5, with D perhaps matching TRBD1 (5 bases). V lost 3 bases and J 2 bases, leaving 8 bases between the germline ends. CDR1 and CDR2 (germline): SGHRS, YFSETQ. The CDR3 is made up of 13 amino acids. CDR3 region: CASSWQGQETQYF. The CDR3, as DNA: TGCGCCAGCAGCTGGCAGGGACAAGAGACCCAGTACTTC.

This chain joins TRBV5-4 and TRBJ2-3; 9 nucleotides line up with TRBD2. The CDR3 runs 15 residues. With V trimmed by 0 bases and J by 2 bases, 1 base remained unmatched. The germline V gene encodes CDR1 SGHNT and CDR2 YYREEE (reference sequence). The chain's CDR3 is CASSLGLAVTDTQYF. The CDR3 DNA sequence: TGTGCCAGCAGCTTGGGACTAGCGGTCACAGATACGCAGTATTTT.

This clone was recorded once. V and J are TRBV5-1 and TRBJ1-3; D remains ambiguous. V gave up 0 bases and J gave up 0 bases, with 13 bases separating them. Germline V CDR1 and CDR2: SGHRS, YFSETQ. This CDR3 region has 17 residues. The CDR3 loop is CASSLVSGRVSGNTIYF. CDR3 DNA sequence: TGCGCCAGCAGCTTGGTTTCGGGGAGGGTCTCTGGAAACACCATATATTTT.